This entry is about one T cell receptor (beta chain). The antigen remains unidentified. The method, 5' RACE with UMI labels, was used to prepare the TRB cDNA libraries. TCRdb derives one entry per CDR3 protein from the 5' RACE reads, leaving out DNA. This sample's table has about 150,000 distinct CDR3 sequences. The data belong to a study of CXCR3-negative and CXCR3-positive naive CD8 T cells. General observations from the study: Naive CXCR3-positive and CXCR3-negative cells shared similar TRBV-TRBJ usage, unlike memory cells. Higher TRB CDR3 hydrophobicity marked CXCR3-positive naive cells relative to CXCR3-negative naive cells.

From germline, CDR1 is SEHNR and CDR2 FQNEAQ (reference sequence). The CDR3 has 14 residues. Naive CD8+ T cells showed CD45RO-CCR7+CD27+CD95-. Specimen: naive CXCR3+ CD8+ T cells from blood. Regarding subset: CD45RO-CCR7+CD27+CD95- naive CD8+ T cells expressing CXCR3 (TNR3+). This sequence joins TRBV7-9 and TRBJ1-5; no DNA is available, so the TRBD1 call from TCRdb remains unchecked. The source of this sequence is a human donor in good health. Some clones in this sample may be carry-over from other donors' samples. CDR3 region: CASSQPGEGQPQHF.